This T cell receptor (beta chain) came from a study of shared clonotypes between healthy human individuals. This CDR3 contains 18 residues. Germline V gives CDR1 MGHRA, CDR2 YSYEKL. Trimming took off 0 bases at V and 5 bases at J, with 21 bases between the two ends. In the case of this clone: A read error likely explains this, since a far larger clone differs by one base.

Assay: immunoSEQ multiplex PCR; the TCRdb copy retains only in-frame clones and omits some. The repertoire holds some 530,000 clones, with over 75% as singletons. The chain uses TRBV4-1 and TRBJ2-3; tentatively, D is TRBD1 (5 bases). The TCR comes from a middle-aged woman in good health. Some clones in this sample may be carry-over from other donors' samples. The sequenced sample was PBMCs. CDR3 nucleotide sequence: TGCGCCAGCAGCCAAGATGTACCAGGGCTAACTGGGGTAGATACGCAGTATTTT. Amino acid sequence: CASSQDVPGLTGVDTQYF.